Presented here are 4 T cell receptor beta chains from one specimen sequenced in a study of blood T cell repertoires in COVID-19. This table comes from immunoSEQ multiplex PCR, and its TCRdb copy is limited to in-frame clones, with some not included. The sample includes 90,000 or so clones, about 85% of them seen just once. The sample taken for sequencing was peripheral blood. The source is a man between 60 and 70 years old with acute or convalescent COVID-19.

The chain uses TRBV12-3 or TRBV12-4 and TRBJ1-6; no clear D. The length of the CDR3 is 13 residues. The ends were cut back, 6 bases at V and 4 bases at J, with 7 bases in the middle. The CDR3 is CASRRGYNSPLHF. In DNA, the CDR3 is TGTGCCAGCAGGAGAGGGTATAATTCACCCCTCCACTTT.

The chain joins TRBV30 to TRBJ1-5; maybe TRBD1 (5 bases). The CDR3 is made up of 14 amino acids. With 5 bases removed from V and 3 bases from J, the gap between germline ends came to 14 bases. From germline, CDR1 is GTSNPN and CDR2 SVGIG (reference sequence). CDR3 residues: CAWGGGGSNQPQHF. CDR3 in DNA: TGTGCCTGGGGGGGAGGCGGGTCCAATCAGCCCCAGCATTTT.

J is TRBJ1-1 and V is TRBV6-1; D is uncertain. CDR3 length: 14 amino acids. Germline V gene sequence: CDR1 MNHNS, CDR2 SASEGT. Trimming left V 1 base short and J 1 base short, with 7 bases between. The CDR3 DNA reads TGTGCCAGCAGTGAAGATCCGCGGAACACTGAAGCTTTCTTT. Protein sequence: CASSEDPRNTEAFF.

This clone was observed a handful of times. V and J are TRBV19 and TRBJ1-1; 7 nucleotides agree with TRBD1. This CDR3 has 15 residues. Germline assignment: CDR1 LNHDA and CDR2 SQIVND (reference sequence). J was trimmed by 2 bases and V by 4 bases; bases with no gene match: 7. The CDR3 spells CASSTPTGRNTEAFF. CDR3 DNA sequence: TGTGCCAGTAGTACCCCGACAGGGAGAAACACTGAAGCTTTCTTT.